This passage covers 5 T cell receptor beta chains from one sample sequenced in a study of regulatory T cells in long-lasting Graves disease. Regarding time point: newly diagnosed GD, antithyroid drugs for less than 3 months. RNA from PBMCs was the source of the TCR library. Arm-PCR of CDR3 regions and iRepertoire HTBI primers were used to build TCR beta libraries. TCRdb used MiXCR to reprocess the multiplex PCR reads, holding one entry per CDR3 protein. The table shows about 560,000 distinct CDR3 sequences, with 15% to 20% occurring only once. Another study also made use of these data, one on T cells in Graves' hyperthyroidism and ophthalmopathy.

This specimen consisted of peripheral blood mononuclear cells (PBMCs), obtained at new diagnosis, from a patient treated with antithyroid drugs. The receptors come from a man younger than 30 with Graves disease.

This clonotype showed up many times. The chain employs TRBV5-4 and TRBJ1-1; D unresolved. In germline, CDR1 is SGHNT, CDR2 YYREEE (reference sequence). V was trimmed by 4 bases and J by 3 bases, leaving 13 bases between them. The CDR3 is 14 residues long. As DNA, the CDR3 is TGTGCCAGCAGCAACATCCTATGGGACACTGAAGCTTTCTTT. Its translation is CASSNILWDTEAFF.

This clonotype appeared a few times. V is TRBV12-3 or TRBV12-4 and J is TRBJ2-3; D ambiguous. This CDR3 spans 16 amino acids. Trimming removed 6 bases at V and 5 bases at J, with 21 bases between. The CDR3 nucleotides are TGTGCCAGCAGCCCGGGCGCCCTAGGTTGGGAAGATACGCAGTATTTT. Protein product: CASSPGALGWEDTQYF.

V usage is TRBV7-6 and J usage is TRBJ1-5; no definite D call. V lost 8 bases to trimming and J lost 4 bases, with 15 bases between them. This CDR3 spans 14 amino acids. Germline V gene sequence: CDR1 SGHVS, CDR2 FNYEAQ. Here the CDR3 reads CASAHGPGNQPQHF. DNA of the CDR3: TGTGCCAGCGCCCACGGTCCTGGTAATCAGCCCCAGCATTTT. Drawing the rest from reference TRBV7-6 and TRBJ1-5, the complete variable domain is GAGVSQSPRYKVTKRGQDVALRCDPISGHVSLYWYRQALGQGPEFLTYFNYEAQQDKSGLPNDRFSAERPEGSISTLTIQRTEQRDSAMYRCASAHGPGNQPQHFGDGTRLSIL.

This clonotype was detected many times. J is TRBJ2-2 and V is TRBV27, with 7 bases that match TRBD1. CDR1 and CDR2 from the germline V gene are MNHEY and SMNVEV (reference sequence). The CDR3 has 17 amino acids. With 4 bases clipped from V and 5 bases from J, the junction kept 13 bases outside the gene matches. The CDR3: CASSSPDPQGDTGELFF. The DNA of the CDR3 is TGTGCCAGCAGTTCTCCAGACCCGCAGGGGGATACCGGGGAGCTGTTTTTT.

At least ten counts were recorded for this clonotype. The chain carries TRBV12-3 or TRBV12-4 and TRBJ2-2; D unclear. V shed 6 bases and J shed 3 bases, with 17 bases lying between them. The CDR3 length is 16 residues. CDR3 sequence reads: CASRPRATRDTGELFF. In DNA form, the CDR3 reads TGTGCCAGCAGGCCCCGGGCCACCCGGGACACCGGGGAGCTGTTTTTT.